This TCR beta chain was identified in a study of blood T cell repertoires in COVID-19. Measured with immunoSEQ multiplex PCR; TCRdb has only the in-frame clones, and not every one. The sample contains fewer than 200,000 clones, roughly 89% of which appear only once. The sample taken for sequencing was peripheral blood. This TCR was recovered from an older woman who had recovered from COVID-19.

The CDR3 is CASSQVWGQNSPLHF. DNA for the CDR3: TGCGCCAGCAGCCAAGTATGGGGGCAAAATTCACCCCTCCACTTT. The chain links TRBV4-3 to TRBJ1-6; the D gene is possibly TRBD1 (6 bases). Trimming cost V 1 base and J 7 bases, with 11 bases left between them. Germline-derived CDR1 and CDR2 are LGHNA and YSLEER. The length of the CDR3 is 15 residues.